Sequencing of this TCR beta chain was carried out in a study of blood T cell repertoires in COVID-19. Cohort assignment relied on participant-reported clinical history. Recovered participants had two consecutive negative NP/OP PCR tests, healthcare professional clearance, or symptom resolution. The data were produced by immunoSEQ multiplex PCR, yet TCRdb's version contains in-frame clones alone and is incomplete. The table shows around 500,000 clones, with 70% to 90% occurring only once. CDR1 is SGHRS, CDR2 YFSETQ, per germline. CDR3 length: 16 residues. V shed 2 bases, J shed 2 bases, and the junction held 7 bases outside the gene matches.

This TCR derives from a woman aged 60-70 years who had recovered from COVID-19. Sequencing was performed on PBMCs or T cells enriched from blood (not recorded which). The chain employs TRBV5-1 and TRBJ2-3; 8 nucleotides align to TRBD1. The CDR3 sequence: CASSFRQGSSTDTQYF. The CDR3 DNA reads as TGCGCCAGCAGCTTCCGACAGGGGTCTTCCACAGATACGCAGTATTTT.